Below, 24 T cell receptor beta chains from the same sample are listed, as sequenced in a study of identifying expanded T cells in peripheral blood. Profiled with immunoSEQ multiplex PCR; TCRdb holds only in-frame clones, not every one. The sample consists of some 93,000 clones, about 88% of them appearing once. Sequenced material: blood. These TCRs come from a person aged 18 to 75 in good health.

The V call is TRBV19, the J call TRBJ2-5, with TRBD2 matching over 8 bases. Per germline, CDR1 LNHDA and CDR2 SQIVND (reference sequence). CDR3 length: 16 residues. With V trimmed by 3 bases and J by 2 bases, 8 bases remained unmatched. CDR3 loop: CASSMPLAGSQETQYF. CDR3 sequence (DNA): TGTGCCAGTAGTATGCCCTTAGCGGGATCGCAAGAGACCCAGTACTTC.

This clone was counted only a few times. The chain has TRBV6-1 and TRBJ1-6, with TRBD1 as a possible D gene (5 bases). The length of the CDR3 is 14 residues. Germline V gene sequence: CDR1 MNHNS, CDR2 SASEGT. V lost 2 bases and J lost 5, with 7 bases in between. CDR3: CASSEIQDNSPLHF. CDR3 coding DNA: TGTGCCAGCAGTGAAATACAGGATAATTCACCCCTCCACTTT.

This rearrangement joins TRBV9 to TRBJ2-5; a weak D match, TRBD1 (6 bases). Germline V gene sequence: CDR1 SGDLS, CDR2 YYNGEE. The CDR3 has 14 amino acids. V gave up 7 bases and J gave up 5 bases, with 18 bases separating them. The CDR3 nucleotides read TGTGCCAGCTCACGGCAGCCTACAGGGGAGACCCAGTACTTC. Its protein product is CASSRQPTGETQYF. Complete variable domain (other parts from reference TRBV9 and TRBJ2-5): DSGVTQTPKHLITATGQRVTLRCSPRSGDLSVYWYQQSLDQGLQFLIQYYNGEERAKGNILERFSAQQFPDLHSELNLSSLELGDSALYFCASSRQPTGETQYFGPGTRLLVL.

The chain recombines TRBV11-2 with TRBJ2-3, with a weak D call TRBD2 (6 bases). The CDR3 covers 15 residues. Germline V lookup: CDR1 SGHAT, CDR2 FQNNGV. Trimming stripped 4 bases from V and 4 bases from J, with 15 bases between. CDR3 loop: CASSSLRGGSDTQYF. CDR3 sequence (DNA): TGTGCCAGCAGCTCGTTAAGGGGAGGCTCAGATACGCAGTATTTT. Full variable domain (remainder filled in from reference TRBV11-2 and TRBJ2-3): EAGVAQSPRYKIIEKRQSVAFWCNPISGHATLYWYQQILGQGPKLLIQFQNNGVVDDSQLPKDRFSAERLKGVDSTLKIQPAKLEDSAVYLCASSSLRGGSDTQYFGPGTRLTVL.

The chain recombines TRBV27 with TRBJ2-7; TRBD1 aligns across 9 bases. CDR1 is MNHEY and CDR2 is SMNVEV in the germline V gene (reference sequence). The CDR3 contains 17 residues. With V trimmed by 4 bases and J by 1 base, 11 bases remained unmatched. CDR3 DNA sequence: TGTGCCAGCAGTTCCCACCTGACAGGGGGTCCTTCCTACGAGCAGTACTTC. It encodes CASSSHLTGGPSYEQYF.

The V gene is TRBV7-9, the J gene TRBJ2-1; TRBD1 matches 7 bases. The CDR3 is made up of 15 amino acids. CDR1 is SEHNR and CDR2 is FQNEAQ in the germline V gene (reference sequence). V shed 1 base, J shed 4 bases, and the junction held 4 bases outside the gene matches. As DNA, the CDR3 is TGTGCCAGCAGCTTAGGGGGACAGTCTTACAATGAGCAGTTCTTC. This encodes CASSLGGQSYNEQFF. Looking up the rest from reference TRBV7-9 and TRBJ2-1 gives the full variable domain: DTGVSQNPRHKITKRGQNVTFRCDPISEHNRLYWYRQTLGQGPEFLTYFQNEAQLEKSRLLSDRFSAERPKGSFSTLEIQRTEQGDSAMYLCASSLGGQSYNEQFFGPGTRLTVL.

The rearrangement links TRBV4-2 to TRBJ1-4; D not resolved. This CDR3 spans 15 amino acids. From germline, CDR1 is LGHNA and CDR2 YNFKEQ. V was pared by 5 bases and J by 5 bases, with 15 bases between. The CDR3 nucleotides are TGTGCCAGCAGCACCTCCCGGGCTATAAATGAAAAACTGTTTTTT. As protein: CASSTSRAINEKLFF.

A single count supports this clone. V usage is TRBV6-4 and J usage is TRBJ2-7, with TRBD1 matching 10 bases. From germline, CDR1 is MRHNA and CDR2 SNTAGT. V was pared by 4 bases and J by 7 bases, with 7 bases of the junction left unmatched. The CDR3 is 14 residues long. In DNA form, the CDR3 reads TGTGCCAGCAGTGCGGGGACAGGGGCGGGGGAGCAGTACTTC. Translating gives CASSAGTGAGEQYF.

The chain links TRBV5-1 to TRBJ2-5, with D perhaps TRBD2 (5 bases). Trimming took off 0 bases at V and 4 bases at J, with 13 bases between the two ends. Per the germline V gene, CDR1 is SGHRS and CDR2 is YFSETQ. The CDR3 is 15 residues long. The CDR3 loop reads CASSLGLARPETQYF. The CDR3 bases are TGCGCCAGCAGCTTGGGCCTAGCCCGCCCAGAGACCCAGTACTTC.

The chain carries TRBV10-2 and TRBJ2-7, with 7 nucleotides matching TRBD2. After removal of 11 bases from V and 2 bases from J, the junction contained 12 bases not matched to a gene. Germline values: CDR1 WSHSY, CDR2 SAAADI. The CDR3 runs 14 residues. CDR3: CAGGTRERPYEQYF. CDR3 DNA sequence: TGCGCCGGAGGGACGCGGGAGCGGCCCTACGAGCAGTACTTC.

The gene calls are TRBV6-5 and TRBJ1-1; the D is unclear. Per germline, CDR1 MNHEY and CDR2 SVGAGI. With 0 bases removed from V and 3 bases from J, the gap between germline ends came to 14 bases. The CDR3 is 16 residues long. In nucleotides, the CDR3 is TGTGCCAGCAGTTACTCGAATCCGCGCGGTGACACTGAAGCTTTCTTT. It is translated as CASSYSNPRGDTEAFF.

V gene TRBV7-9 combines with J gene TRBJ2-3; D unresolved. Trimming pared 9 bases from V and 1 base from J, leaving 14 bases between. CDR3 size: 14 residues. In germline, CDR1 is SEHNR, CDR2 FQNEAQ (reference sequence). The CDR3 nucleotides read TGTGCCAGTTTCAGGACCCCGGGCACAGATACGCAGTATTTT. This encodes CASFRTPGTDTQYF. Together with reference TRBV7-9 and TRBJ2-3, the CDR3 gives the full variable domain: DTGVSQNPRHKITKRGQNVTFRCDPISEHNRLYWYRQTLGQGPEFLTYFQNEAQLEKSRLLSDRFSAERPKGSFSTLEIQRTEQGDSAMYLCASFRTPGTDTQYFGPGTRLTVL.

The chain carries TRBV15 and TRBJ1-1; the D is unclear. Trimming shortened V by 4 bases and J by 0 bases, and 15 bases separated the two germline ends. The length of the CDR3 is 16 residues. Germline V gives CDR1 LNHNV, CDR2 YYDKDF (reference sequence). The CDR3 sequence: CATSKLGGRMNTEAFF. The CDR3 nucleotides read TGTGCCACCAGCAAACTGGGAGGTCGGATGAACACTGAAGCTTTCTTT.

This chain connects TRBV7-2 to TRBJ1-5; no clear D gene. CDR3 size: 15 residues. CDR1 SGHTA and CDR2 FQGNSA come from the germline V gene. V lost 0 bases and J lost 0, with 6 bases in between. The CDR3 loop reads CASSLAGYSNQPQHF. The CDR3 DNA follows: TGTGCCAGCAGCTTAGCGGGTTATAGCAATCAGCCCCAGCATTTT.

The chain has TRBV11-2 and TRBJ2-3; 7 nucleotides agree with TRBD2. Germline trimming cut 5 bases from V and 2 bases from J; bases unmatched to any gene: 10. This CDR3 is built from 16 residues. Germline CDR1 SGHAT, CDR2 FQNNGV. CDR3 DNA: TGTGCCAGCAGCGTAAAGCTAGCGGAAGTCACAGATACGCAGTATTTT. Amino acids: CASSVKLAEVTDTQYF.

The genes are TRBV9 and TRBJ1-5; D is unresolved. V was clipped by 4 bases and J by 3 bases, with 14 bases between them. The germline gives CDR1 SGDLS, CDR2 YYNGEE. The CDR3 has 15 amino acids. The CDR3 here is CASSPSRADNQPQHF. The CDR3 bases are TGTGCCAGCAGCCCAAGTAGGGCGGACAATCAGCCCCAGCATTTT. The variable domain in full, with the rest retrieved from reference TRBV9 and TRBJ1-5, is DSGVTQTPKHLITATGQRVTLRCSPRSGDLSVYWYQQSLDQGLQFLIQYYNGEERAKGNILERFSAQQFPDLHSELNLSSLELGDSALYFCASSPSRADNQPQHFGDGTRLSIL.

The chain links TRBV11-2 to TRBJ2-7, with 9 bases matching TRBD2. CDR1 is SGHAT, CDR2 FQNNGV, per germline. The CDR3 extends over 15 amino acids. J gave up 3 bases and V 0 bases, and 3 bases lay outside the gene matches. The DNA of the CDR3 is TGTGCCAGCAGCTTAGAGGGCGGGAGGGGCTACGAGCAGTACTTC. It encodes CASSLEGGRGYEQYF.

This sequence joins TRBV29-1 and TRBJ2-7; tentative D call: TRBD2 (6 bases). V was cut by 3 bases and J by 7 bases, with 13 bases left in between. In germline, CDR1 is SQVTM, CDR2 ANQGSEA. The CDR3 loop spans 12 amino acids. The CDR3: CSVEEGGEEQYF. CDR3 DNA sequence: TGCAGCGTTGAGGAAGGAGGGGAGGAGCAGTACTTC.

This clone showed up just once. V and J are TRBV28 and TRBJ2-2, with 10 bases matching TRBD2. Germline trimming cut 10 bases from V and 4 bases from J; bases unmatched to any gene: 6. The CDR3 extends over 14 amino acids. Germline assignment: CDR1 MDHEN and CDR2 SYDVKM. The CDR3 protein is CATLAGATTGELFF. CDR3 nucleotide sequence: TGTGCCACTCTAGCGGGGGCTACCACCGGGGAGCTGTTTTTT.

This clone was seen only once. This chain joins TRBV28 and TRBJ2-2; 9 bases agree with TRBD1. This CDR3 is 14 amino acids long. Germline lookup yields CDR1 MDHEN and CDR2 SYDVKM. V was clipped by 3 bases and J by 7 bases; unmatched bases: 3. CDR3: CASSFTGGGGELFF. The CDR3 DNA sequence: TGTGCCAGCAGTTTCACAGGGGGCGGCGGGGAGCTGTTTTTT.

The V and J genes are TRBV7-2 and TRBJ2-7; 11 bases match TRBD2. V shed 6 bases and J 4 bases; nucleotides not matched to a gene: 8. The germline V gene encodes CDR1 SGHTA and CDR2 FQGNSA. The CDR3 sequence is 15 residues long. DNA of the CDR3: TGTGCCAGCAGGAACCAACTAGCGGGAGAATACGAGCAGTACTTC. Its translation: CASRNQLAGEYEQYF.

The chain carries TRBV19 and TRBJ1-5; 9 bases map to TRBD1. Germline V lookup: CDR1 LNHDA, CDR2 SQIVND (reference sequence). The CDR3 is made up of 17 amino acids. V gave up 5 bases and J gave up 3 bases; unmatched junction bases: 11. DNA for the CDR3: TGTGCCAGTAGTTCCTGGACAGGGGTGTATGACAATCAGCCCCAGCATTTT. Amino acid sequence: CASSSWTGVYDNQPQHF.

This clone has a single count. V usage is TRBV7-9 and J usage is TRBJ2-2; D might be TRBD2 (5 bases). The CDR3 sequence is 16 residues long. Germline CDR1 SEHNR, CDR2 FQNEAQ (reference sequence). Trimming shortened V by 0 bases and J by 7 bases, and 15 bases separated the two germline ends. This chain's CDR3 is CASSLALTGLDGELFF. CDR3 in DNA: TGTGCCAGCAGCTTAGCCTTAACGGGATTAGACGGGGAGCTGTTTTTT.

CDR3 region: CASSLPDRGQAFF. In DNA, the CDR3 is TGTGCCAGCAGTTTACCGGACAGGGGGCAAGCTTTCTTT. The chain couples TRBV28 to TRBJ1-1; 11 bases match TRBD1. In germline, CDR1 is MDHEN, CDR2 SYDVKM. The CDR3 loop spans 13 amino acids. V lost 2 bases, J lost 9 bases, and 2 bases stayed unmatched.